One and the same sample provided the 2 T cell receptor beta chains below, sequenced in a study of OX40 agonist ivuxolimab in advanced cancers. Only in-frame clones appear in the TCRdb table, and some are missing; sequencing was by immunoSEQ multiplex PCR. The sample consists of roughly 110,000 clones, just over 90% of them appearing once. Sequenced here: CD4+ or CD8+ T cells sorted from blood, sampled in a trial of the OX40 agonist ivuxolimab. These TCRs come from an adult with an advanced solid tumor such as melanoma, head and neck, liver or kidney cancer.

The CDR3 loop is CASSFSGGPDTQYF. The CDR3 bases are TGTGCCAGCAGCTTCTCAGGGGGCCCCGATACGCAGTATTTT. V is TRBV7-2 and J is TRBJ2-3; 8 bases agree with TRBD1. Losses at the gene ends were 3 bases for V and 6 bases for J; bases not matched to a gene: 5. From germline, CDR1 is SGHTA and CDR2 FQGNSA. The CDR3 sequence is 14 residues long.

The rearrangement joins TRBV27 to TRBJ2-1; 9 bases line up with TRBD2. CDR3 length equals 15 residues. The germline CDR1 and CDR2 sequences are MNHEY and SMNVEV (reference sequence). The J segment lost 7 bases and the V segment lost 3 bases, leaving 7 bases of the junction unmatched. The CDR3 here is CASSLGLAQMNEQFF. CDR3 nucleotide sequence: TGTGCCAGCAGTTTGGGACTAGCTCAGATGAATGAGCAGTTCTTC.